Reported below is one T cell receptor beta chain. Its antigen is still unknown. The germline V gene encodes CDR1 GTSNPN and CDR2 SVGIG (reference sequence). The V segment lost 4 bases and the J segment 5 bases; nucleotides outside the gene matches: 12. The CDR3 spans 17 residues. The source material, RNA transcripts, was used to amplify TCR beta CDR3 regions. A first-round RT-PCR of the TCR CDR3 used the HTBI primer set. MiXCR, applied by TCRdb to the multiplex PCR reads, yields one record per CDR3 protein. The sample consists of around 270,000 distinct CDR3 sequences, roughly 19% of them appearing once. The sample belongs to a study of T cells in Graves' hyperthyroidism and ophthalmopathy. Study details: Peripheral blood was drawn at first diagnosis, prior to all treatment. Whole-study findings and limits: The blood repertoire included most of the expanded thyroid clonotypes above 0.001. Model-based prediction identified ophthalmopathy a median roughly 5.9 months prior to its onset.

PBMCs were collected from a roughly 10 ml volume of fresh peripheral blood. The J gene is TRBJ2-5, the V gene TRBV30; the match to TRBD2 covers 14 bases. The origin of this receptor is a man aged 45-65 years with Graves' ophthalmopathy. Input material: blood. DNA of the CDR3: TGTGCCTGGACCTACCGTGGGACTAGCGGGAGAAGTGAGACCCAGTACTTC. The encoded protein is CAWTYRGTSGRSETQYF.